This passage covers 31 T cell receptor beta chains from one sample sequenced in a study of identical twins. TCRdb fed the 5' RACE reads into MiXCR, producing one record per CDR3 protein. This table holds hundreds of thousands of distinct CDR3 sequences, approximately 22% found once. In addition, the sample was reused for a study of T cells expressing NK-cell markers.

Sequenced material: PBMCs. Receptors were obtained from a woman between 18 and 29 years old in good health.

This clonotype showed up just a few times. The chain joins TRBV20-1 to TRBJ1-2; D is perhaps TRBD1 (5 bases). V was trimmed by 8 bases and J by 2 bases, leaving 15 bases between them. The CDR3 spans 13 residues. The germline V gene encodes CDR1 DFQATT and CDR2 SNEGSKA (reference sequence). CDR3 amino acids: CSSNHRGNYGYTF. DNA of the CDR3: TGCAGTTCCAACCACCGGGGGAACTATGGCTACACCTTC.

Only a few counts were recorded for this clonotype. This chain links TRBV6-2 or TRBV6-3 with TRBJ2-3, with D tentatively TRBD2 (5 bases). V gave up 6 bases and J gave up 1 base, with 17 bases separating them. The CDR3 sequence is 16 residues long. Germline V gene sequence: CDR1 MNHEY, CDR2 SVGEGT. The CDR3 region has the DNA TGTGCCAGCAGAGCGGACCGCAACGGGGGCACAGATACGCAGTATTTT. It yields the protein CASRADRNGGTDTQYF.

This clonotype was detected a few times. The rearrangement links TRBV20-1 to TRBJ2-1, with 9 bases aligning to TRBD2. Germline V gives CDR1 DFQATT, CDR2 SNEGSKA (reference sequence). The CDR3 spans 13 residues. CDR3 region: CSQTSGAYNEQFF. The DNA for the CDR3 is TGCAGCCAGACTAGCGGAGCTTACAATGAGCAGTTCTTC.

Ten or more counts support this clonotype. The genes are TRBV20-1 and TRBJ2-5, with 7 bases identical to TRBD2. Germline V gene lookup returns CDR1 DFQATT and CDR2 SNEGSKA (reference sequence). This CDR3 comprises 13 residues. The CDR3 DNA sequence: TGCAGCGGGCTAGCGGAGTACCAAGAGACCCAGTACTTC. Its protein is CSGLAEYQETQYF.

The DNA of the CDR3 is TGTGCCAGCAGTGAAGCGCATCCTAGCAATCAGCCCCAGCATTTT. Its translation is CASSEAHPSNQPQHF. The chain couples TRBV6-1 to TRBJ1-5; D gene ambiguous. V was shortened by 0 bases and J by 0 bases, with 6 bases between the two germline ends. Germline V gene lookup returns CDR1 MNHNS and CDR2 SASEGT. The CDR3 totals 15 residues.

This sequence joins TRBV5-1 and TRBJ1-1, with TRBD1 as a possible D gene (5 bases). V dropped 4 bases and J dropped 4 bases, with 20 bases sitting between them. The CDR3 consists of 16 residues. From germline, CDR1 is SGHRS and CDR2 YFSETQ. CDR3 coding DNA: TGCGCCAGCAGCCCGGAGATGAGGGGCTTAGGCACTGAAGCTTTCTTT. Its protein is CASSPEMRGLGTEAFF.

V usage is TRBV29-1 and J usage is TRBJ1-1; 7 bases line up with TRBD1. The germline gives CDR1 SQVTM, CDR2 ANQGSEA. With V trimmed by 7 bases and J by 6 bases, 11 bases remained unmatched. The CDR3 is 13 residues long. For the CDR3, the DNA is TGCAGCGCAACCGGACAGGCTGCTGCTGAAGCTTTCTTT. Its protein is CSATGQAAAEAFF. Based on the CDR3 plus reference TRBV29-1 and TRBJ1-1, the full variable domain is SAVISQKPSRDICQRGTSLTIQCQVDSQVTMMFWYRQQPGQSLTLIATANQGSEATYESGFVIDKFPISRPNLTFSTLTVSNMSPEDSSIYLCSATGQAAAEAFFGQGTRLTVV.

The chain employs TRBV27 and TRBJ2-7, with TRBD2 identical over 7 bases. The CDR3 has 14 residues. J was trimmed by 2 bases and V by 7 bases; bases with no gene match: 8. The germline gives CDR1 MNHEY, CDR2 SMNVEV (reference sequence). In nucleotides, the CDR3 is TGTGCCAGCATGGACGGGAGGCCCCCCTACGAGCAGTACTTC. This sequence encodes CASMDGRPPYEQYF.

The chain carries TRBV6-5 and TRBJ2-5; D is tentatively TRBD1 or TRBD2 (5 bases each). Germline values: CDR1 MNHEY, CDR2 SVGAGI. The CDR3 covers 14 residues. The V gene lost 0 bases and the J gene lost 7 bases, with 12 bases spanning the gap. Written as DNA, the CDR3 is TGTGCCAGCAGTTACTCGGGACGGATCGGGACCCAGTACTTC. It is translated as CASSYSGRIGTQYF.

The CDR3 sequence: CASSLAALDVREQYF. CDR3 nucleotides: TGCGCCAGCAGCTTGGCCGCCCTGGATGTAAGAGAGCAGTACTTC. The rearrangement uses TRBV5-1 and TRBJ2-7; D unresolved. CDR3 size: 15 residues. V lost 0 bases, J lost 7 bases, and 17 bases lay in between. In germline, CDR1 is SGHRS, CDR2 YFSETQ.

This clonotype was observed a handful of times. The chain uses TRBV4-3 and TRBJ2-7; tentatively, D is TRBD1 or TRBD2 (6 bases each). Germline values: CDR1 LGHNA, CDR2 YSLEER. V was shortened by 3 bases and J by 3 bases, with 12 bases between the two germline ends. CDR3 length equals 14 residues. The CDR3 DNA is TGCGCCAGCAGCCACCCGGGGGCTAACTACGAGCAGTACTTC. Protein: CASSHPGANYEQYF.

The CDR3 DNA reads as TGTGCCACCAGCAGAGATGGGGGCTACACCTTC. Its protein is CATSRDGGYTF. The gene calls are TRBV15 and TRBJ1-2, with D hard to call. Deletions cut 0 bases from V and 8 bases from J, with 4 bases between. CDR1 LNHNV and CDR2 YYDKDF come from the germline V gene (reference sequence). There are 11 residues in the CDR3. The variable domain in full, with the rest retrieved from reference TRBV15 and TRBJ1-2, is DAMVIQNPRYQVTQFGKPVTLSCSQTLNHNVMYWYQQKSSQAPKLLFHYYDKDFNNEADTPDNFQSRRPNTSFCFLDIRSPGLGDTAMYLCATSRDGGYTFGSGTRLTVV.

This clonotype has a count of ten or more. The genes are TRBV29-1 and TRBJ2-1; perhaps TRBD1 as D (5 bases). The CDR3 contains 12 residues. Trimming shortened V by 4 bases and J by 6 bases, and 10 bases separated the two germline ends. Germline V gene lookup returns CDR1 SQVTM and CDR2 ANQGSEA. CDR3 DNA sequence: TGCAGCGTTGGGTCACAGGCCAATGAGCAGTTCTTC. This sequence encodes CSVGSQANEQFF.

The V call is TRBV29-1, the J call TRBJ2-7, with 8 bases identical to TRBD2. The CDR3 runs to 12 residues. Germline CDR1 reads SQVTM; CDR2 reads ANQGSEA. V was clipped by 7 bases and J by 6 bases; unmatched bases: 8. The CDR3 DNA sequence: TGCAGCGCCAATGCAGCGGGAGTCGAGCAGTACTTC. Its protein is CSANAAGVEQYF.

V usage is TRBV12-5 and J usage is TRBJ2-7; 7 nucleotides align to TRBD1. The germline CDR1 and CDR2 sequences are LGHNT and FRNRAP. V dropped 4 bases and J dropped 2; count of bases not matched to a gene: 11. The CDR3 spans 16 residues. CDR3 in DNA: TGTGCTAGTGGTTCCCCTAATTCCGGGACAGCCTACGAGCAGTACTTC. Its translation: CASGSPNSGTAYEQYF. Full variable domain (rest looked up from reference TRBV12-5 and TRBJ2-7): DARVTQTPRHKVTEMGQEVTMRCQPILGHNTVFWYRQTMMQGLELLAYFRNRAPLDDSGMPKDRFSAEMPDATLATLKIQPSEPRDSAVYFCASGSPNSGTAYEQYFGPGTRLTVT.

This chain links TRBV3-1 with TRBJ2-1; D ambiguous. Trimming removed 5 bases at V and 8 bases at J, with 10 bases between. This CDR3 region has 12 residues. Germline V CDR1 and CDR2: LGHDT, YNNKEL (reference sequence). The CDR3 reads CASSRIGDEQFF. In nucleotides, the CDR3 is TGTGCCAGCAGCAGAATAGGCGATGAGCAGTTCTTC.

This clonotype was detected ten times or more. This sequence joins TRBV10-1 and TRBJ1-2, with D maybe TRBD1 (6 bases). Trimming took 3 bases from V and 3 from J, leaving 8 bases between them. The CDR3 has 13 amino acids. Germline CDR1 is WNHNN and CDR2 is SYGVQD (reference sequence). Here the CDR3 reads CASSERQDYGYTF. The DNA for the CDR3 is TGCGCCAGCAGTGAAAGACAGGACTATGGCTACACCTTC.

This clonotype was seen a few times. The V and J genes are TRBV20-1 and TRBJ2-7, with a weak D call TRBD1 (6 bases). This CDR3 spans 15 amino acids. Germline V gene sequence: CDR1 DFQATT, CDR2 SNEGSKA (reference sequence). Deletions cut 7 bases from V and 1 base from J, with 20 bases between. CDR3 sequence: CSGGVGQLRSYEQYF. The DNA for the CDR3 is TGCAGTGGAGGGGTCGGACAGCTACGGTCCTACGAGCAGTACTTC.

J is TRBJ2-7 and V is TRBV20-1; 9 bases map to TRBD2. The V gene's germline CDR1 is DFQATT and CDR2 SNEGSKA (reference sequence). The CDR3 has 13 amino acids. The trim removed 7 bases at V and 3 bases at J, leaving 7 bases unmatched. This CDR3 is CSGSGGIYYEQYF. As DNA, the CDR3 is TGCAGTGGAAGCGGGGGGATCTACTACGAGCAGTACTTC.

The chain combines TRBV12-3 or TRBV12-4 with TRBJ1-5; D not resolved. V gave up 5 bases and J gave up 7 bases, with 12 bases separating them. CDR3 length: 13 amino acids. CDR3 nucleotide sequence: TGTGCCAGCAGTCGAGGGTCCCAACAGCCCCAGCATTTT. This encodes CASSRGSQQPQHF.

This clonotype came up a few times. The rearrangement links TRBV6-1 to TRBJ2-3; 7 bases fit TRBD2. Germline V gives CDR1 MNHNS, CDR2 SASEGT. The CDR3 is 17 residues long. The ends lost 7 bases at V and 1 base at J; junction bases unmatched: 14. The CDR3 is CASTPIGLAARTDTQYF. The CDR3 bases are TGTGCCAGCACCCCCATAGGCCTAGCGGCCCGCACAGATACGCAGTATTTT.

This clonotype showed up just a few times. The chain links TRBV12-3 or TRBV12-4 to TRBJ1-6; 8 nucleotides agree with TRBD1. V lost 6 bases to trimming and J lost 9 bases; unmatched junction nucleotides: 7. The CDR3 runs 14 residues. The CDR3, as DNA: TGTGCCAGCAGCCCACAGGGGGTGAGTTCACCCCTCCACTTT. Translating it yields CASSPQGVSSPLHF.

The rearrangement links TRBV20-1 to TRBJ2-1; D tentatively fits TRBD1 or TRBD2 (7 bases each). This CDR3 has 15 residues. Germline V gene lookup returns CDR1 DFQATT and CDR2 SNEGSKA (reference sequence). Trimming took 5 bases from V and 0 from J, leaving 14 bases between them. CDR3 protein: CSAQGGGSSYNEQFF. As DNA, the CDR3 is TGCAGTGCTCAGGGGGGGGGCAGCTCCTACAATGAGCAGTTCTTC.

The chain joins TRBV6-1 to TRBJ1-1; tentatively, D is TRBD1 (6 bases). Germline CDR1 MNHNS, CDR2 SASEGT. The V end lost 7 bases, the J end lost 5 bases, and 14 bases lay between the germline ends. This CDR3 contains 13 residues. The CDR3 bases are TGTGCCAGCACCATACAGGGTGGGACTGAAGCTTTCTTT. Its translation is CASTIQGGTEAFF.

This clonotype came up a few times. The chain links TRBV7-2 to TRBJ2-2; D is possibly TRBD2 (6 bases). CDR3 length equals 14 residues. V lost 2 bases and J 4 bases, leaving 8 bases between the germline ends. Germline assignment: CDR1 SGHTA and CDR2 FQGNSA. CDR3 sequence reads: CASSLRGSTGELFF. In DNA form, the CDR3 reads TGTGCCAGCAGCTTACGGGGGAGCACCGGGGAGCTGTTTTTT.

This clonotype has just a few counts. J is TRBJ1-2 and V is TRBV12-3 or TRBV12-4; D ambiguous. The CDR3 extends over 11 amino acids. Trimming removed 4 bases from V and 4 bases from J, with 4 bases in between. CDR3 nucleotides: TGTGCCAGCAGTTCCCTCTATGGCTACACCTTC. Its translation is CASSSLYGYTF.

This clonotype occurred a few times. The CDR3 spells CASSLGANRAEKLFF. The CDR3 DNA reads TGTGCCAGCAGTTTAGGGGCAAACAGGGCAGAAAAACTGTTTTTT. The rearrangement joins TRBV12-3 or TRBV12-4 to TRBJ1-4; the D gene is possibly TRBD1 (6 bases). Trimming shortened V by 1 base and J by 8 bases, and 14 bases separated the two germline ends. This CDR3 has 15 amino acids.

The chain combines TRBV20-1 with TRBJ2-1, with TRBD2 matching 7 bases. The germline V gene has CDR1 DFQATT and CDR2 SNEGSKA (reference sequence). V lost 0 bases to trimming and J lost 2 bases; unmatched junction nucleotides: 1. The CDR3 runs to 14 residues. In DNA form, the CDR3 reads TGCAGTGCTAGAGAGCTAGCGGCCTACAATGAGCAGTTCTTC. Its translation: CSARELAAYNEQFF.

This clonotype was seen more than once but under ten times. V and J are TRBV7-2 and TRBJ2-3; 15 nucleotides agree with TRBD2. The CDR3 contains 17 residues. The V gene end was trimmed by 2 bases and the J gene end by 4 bases; junction bases not matched to a gene: 4. Germline CDR1 reads SGHTA; CDR2 reads FQGNSA. The CDR3 bases are TGTGCCAGCAGCTTATGGGGACTAGCGGGAGGCCCAGATACGCAGTATTTT. Protein sequence: CASSLWGLAGGPDTQYF.

The chain joins TRBV12-3 or TRBV12-4 to TRBJ2-1; D possibly corresponds to TRBD1 (7 bases). Trimming took off 4 bases at V and 4 bases at J, with 14 bases between the two ends. This CDR3 is 15 amino acids long. CDR3 DNA sequence: TGTGCCAGCAGTTCCCCGGGGGACAGTTACAATGAGCAGTTCTTC. Translating gives CASSSPGDSYNEQFF.

This clonotype turned up a few times. This chain links TRBV6-1 with TRBJ2-1, with 7 positions matching TRBD2. Germline-derived CDR1 and CDR2 are MNHNS and SASEGT. CDR3 length: 15 residues. V dropped 4 bases and J dropped 3; count of bases not matched to a gene: 6. The CDR3 reads CASSASGVSYNEQFF. For the CDR3, the DNA is TGTGCCAGCAGTGCAAGCGGGGTCAGCTACAATGAGCAGTTCTTC.